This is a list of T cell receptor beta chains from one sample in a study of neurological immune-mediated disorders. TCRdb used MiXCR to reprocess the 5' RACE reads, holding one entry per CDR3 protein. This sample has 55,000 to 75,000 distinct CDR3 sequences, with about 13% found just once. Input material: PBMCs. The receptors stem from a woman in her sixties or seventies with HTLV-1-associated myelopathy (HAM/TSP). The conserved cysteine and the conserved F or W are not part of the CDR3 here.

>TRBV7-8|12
ASSPKGRNYEQY
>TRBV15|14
ATSRGSGPFTGELF
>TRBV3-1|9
ASSQTNEQY
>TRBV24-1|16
ATSDLRFGGGRCTEAF
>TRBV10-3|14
AINPGGDRGRKEQY
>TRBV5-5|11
ASSLGGGDEQF
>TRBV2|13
ASSLGLGRVETQY
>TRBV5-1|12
ASSLVAGETEAF
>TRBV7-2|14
ASASTSGKDADTQY
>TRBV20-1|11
SARDRGLYGYT
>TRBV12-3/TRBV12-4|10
ASSPRVGGYT
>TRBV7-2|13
ANSPGGFGTYEQY
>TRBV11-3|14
ASSRTSGSSTDTQY
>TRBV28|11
ASSSPYRETQY
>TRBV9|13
ASSAQGLSTDTQY
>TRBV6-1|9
ASSEANEQF
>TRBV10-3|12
AISAGQGRNEQY
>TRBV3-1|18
ASSQGGAAGLAGRSYEQY
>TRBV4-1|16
ASSLAPLGGGRSYEQY
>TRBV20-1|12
SARRGAGEYEQY
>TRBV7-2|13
ASRVTGGPPDTQY
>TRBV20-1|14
SARGPGQGWLNEQF
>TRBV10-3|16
ATTKMGLAGGTYNEQF
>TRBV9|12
ASSTGQGSYGYT
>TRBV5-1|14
ASSLGGSSGANGLT
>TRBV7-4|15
ASSLALNPIPYNEQF
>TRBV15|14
ATSGGLAGLSYEQY
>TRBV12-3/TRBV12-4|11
ASGGSGANVLT
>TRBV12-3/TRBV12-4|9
ASSRRDGYT